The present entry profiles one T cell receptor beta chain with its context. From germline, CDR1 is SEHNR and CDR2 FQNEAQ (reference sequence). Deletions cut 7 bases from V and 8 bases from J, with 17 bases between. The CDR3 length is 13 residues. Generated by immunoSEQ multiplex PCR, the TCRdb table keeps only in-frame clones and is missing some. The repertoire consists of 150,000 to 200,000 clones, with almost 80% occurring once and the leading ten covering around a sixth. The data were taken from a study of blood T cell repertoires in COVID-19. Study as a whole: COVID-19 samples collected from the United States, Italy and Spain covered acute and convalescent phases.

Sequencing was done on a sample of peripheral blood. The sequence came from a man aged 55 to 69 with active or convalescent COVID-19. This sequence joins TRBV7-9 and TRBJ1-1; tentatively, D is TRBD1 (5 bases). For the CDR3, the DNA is TGTGCCAGCACCACGCGGGGGGAAGGAGAAGCTTTCTTT. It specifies CASTTRGEGEAFF. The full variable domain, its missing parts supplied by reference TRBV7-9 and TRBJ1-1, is DTGVSQNPRHKITKRGQNVTFRCDPISEHNRLYWYRQTLGQGPEFLTYFQNEAQLEKSRLLSDRFSAERPKGSFSTLEIQRTEQGDSAMYLCASTTRGEGEAFFGQGTRLTVV.